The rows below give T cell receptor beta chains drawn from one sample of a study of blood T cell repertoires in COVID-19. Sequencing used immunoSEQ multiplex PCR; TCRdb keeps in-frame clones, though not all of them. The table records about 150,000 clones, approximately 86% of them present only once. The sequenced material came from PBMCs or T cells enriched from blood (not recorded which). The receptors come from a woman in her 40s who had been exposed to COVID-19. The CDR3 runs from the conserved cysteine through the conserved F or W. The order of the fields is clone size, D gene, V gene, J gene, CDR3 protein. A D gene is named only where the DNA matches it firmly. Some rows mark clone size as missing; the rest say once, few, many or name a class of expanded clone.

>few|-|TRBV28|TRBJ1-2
CASSFGVSGINYGYTF
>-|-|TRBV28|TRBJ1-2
CASSPPGQRGYGYTF
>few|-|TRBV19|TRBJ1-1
CASSISPWTGGGEAFF
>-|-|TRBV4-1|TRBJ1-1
CASSRVSDSEAFF
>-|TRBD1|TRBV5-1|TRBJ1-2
CASSFGRGRDSPGGYTF
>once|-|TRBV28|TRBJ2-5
CASSSPEQGGEGETQYF
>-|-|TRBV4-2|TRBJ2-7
CASSPSSYEQYF
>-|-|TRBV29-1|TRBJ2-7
CSVADRPYEQYF
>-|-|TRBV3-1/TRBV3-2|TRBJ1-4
CASSQDTRATEKLFF
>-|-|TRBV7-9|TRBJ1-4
CASSLDGGRQGKLFF
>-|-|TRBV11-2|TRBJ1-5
CASSLGMSTGPQHF
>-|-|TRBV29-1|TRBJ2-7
CSVGTASYEQYF
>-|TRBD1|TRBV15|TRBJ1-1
CATSSPTRGVEAFF
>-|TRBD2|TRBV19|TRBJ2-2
CASSPGTSTGELFF
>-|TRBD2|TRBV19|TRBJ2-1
CASNVGGNEQFF
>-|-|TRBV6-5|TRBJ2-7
CASTGTNSYEQYF
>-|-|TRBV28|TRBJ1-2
CASSPSRMAGGYTF
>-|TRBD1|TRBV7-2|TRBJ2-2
CASSTRTGGASGELFF
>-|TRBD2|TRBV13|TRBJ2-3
CASSFYSGGRLSTDTQYF
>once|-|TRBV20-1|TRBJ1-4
CSASGGATNEKLFF
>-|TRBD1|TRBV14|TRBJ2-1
CASSPGTGSFDEQFF
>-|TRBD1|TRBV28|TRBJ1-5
CASSPPDRNQPQHF
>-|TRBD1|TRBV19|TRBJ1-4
CASSNPGTGLEKLFF
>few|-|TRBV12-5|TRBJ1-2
CASGLVISGGADGYTF
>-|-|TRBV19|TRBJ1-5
CASSKGVTPQHF
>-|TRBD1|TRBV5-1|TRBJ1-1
CASSLDDRGRGAPNTEAFF
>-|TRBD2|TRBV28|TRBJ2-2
CASSGTSGRDTGELFF
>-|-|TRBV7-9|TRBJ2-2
CASTPPSTGQPNTGELFF
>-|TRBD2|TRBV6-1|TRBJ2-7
CASSESGREWESRPYF
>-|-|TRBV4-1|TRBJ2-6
CASSPEGGSGANVLTF
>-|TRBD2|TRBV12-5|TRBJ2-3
CASGLPPRGGATDTQYF
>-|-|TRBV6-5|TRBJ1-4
CASRPGTADEKLFF
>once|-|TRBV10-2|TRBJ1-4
CASRFTGNNEKLFF
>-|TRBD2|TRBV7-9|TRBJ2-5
CASSLLRGEFQETQYF
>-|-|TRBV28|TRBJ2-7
CASSSPSRYEQYF
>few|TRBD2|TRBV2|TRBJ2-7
CASSRTSGTYEQYF
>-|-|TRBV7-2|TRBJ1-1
CASSPWGDEAFF
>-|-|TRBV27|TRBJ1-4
CASRPQGWDEKLFF
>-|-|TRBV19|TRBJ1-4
CASGGAGWSREKLFF
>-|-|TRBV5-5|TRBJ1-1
CASSFLGVGTEAFF
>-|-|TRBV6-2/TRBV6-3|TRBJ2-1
CASSPTVYEQFF
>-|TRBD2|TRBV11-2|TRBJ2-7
CASSPGLIYVEQYF
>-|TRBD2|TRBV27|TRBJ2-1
CASWALAAYNEQFF
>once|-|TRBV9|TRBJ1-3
CASSVDQGSGNTIYF
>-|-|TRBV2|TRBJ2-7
CASSSESYEQYF
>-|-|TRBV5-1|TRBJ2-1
CASSLAGSEAPRRFF
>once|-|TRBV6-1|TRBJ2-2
CASSGRRRSDHTGELFF
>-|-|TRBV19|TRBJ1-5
CAGRGGGNQPQHF
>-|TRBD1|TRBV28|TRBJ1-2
CAMNSGGYGYTF
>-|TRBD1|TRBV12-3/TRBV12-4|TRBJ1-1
CASSQTGVTEAFF
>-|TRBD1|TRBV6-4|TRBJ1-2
CASSDSGQNGYTF
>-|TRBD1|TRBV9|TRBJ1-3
CASSGGQGAGNTIYF
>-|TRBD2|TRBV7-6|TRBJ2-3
CASSSLAGVADTQYF
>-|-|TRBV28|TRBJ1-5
CASTLPGRGGQPQHF
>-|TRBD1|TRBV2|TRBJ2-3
CASSEGTGLTDTQYF